The 14 T cell receptor beta chains below all came from one sample that was sequenced in a study of shared clonotypes between healthy human individuals. Assay used: immunoSEQ multiplex PCR; TCRdb lists only in-frame clones, some missing. The table records around 510,000 clones, more than 95% of them present only once. The source material was naive CD4+ T cells sorted from blood. This sample's subset: CD45RA+ positively selected. The source of these receptors is a woman between 25 and 40 years old in good health.

The CDR3 here is CASSYGVGGGPYGYTF. CDR3 sequence (DNA): TGTGCCAGCAGTTACGGAGTAGGGGGAGGACCCTATGGCTACACCTTC. The chain recombines TRBV6-5 with TRBJ1-2; perhaps TRBD1 as D (6 bases). Germline CDR1 is MNHEY and CDR2 is SVGAGI. This CDR3 spans 16 amino acids. The V and J ends lost 2 bases and 4 bases respectively, with 17 bases between them.

The chain is built from TRBV7-8 and TRBJ1-1; 9 nucleotides match TRBD1. The V gene end was trimmed by 5 bases and the J gene end by 5 bases; junction bases not matched to a gene: 12. Germline V lookup: CDR1 SGHVS, CDR2 FQNEAQ. This CDR3 region has 16 residues. CDR3 nucleotides: TGTGCCAGCAGCCTCCGGGACAGGGCGGTTCGAACTGAAGCTTTCTTT. This encodes CASSLRDRAVRTEAFF.

The chain recombines TRBV6-5 with TRBJ1-1; 8 nucleotides match TRBD1. The V segment lost 6 bases and the J segment 6 bases; nucleotides outside the gene matches: 12. CDR1 and CDR2 from the germline V gene are MNHEY and SVGAGI. The CDR3 is 15 residues long. The CDR3 spells CASSNTGGRSPEAFF. The DNA of the CDR3 is TGTGCCAGCAGCAATACAGGGGGGAGAAGCCCTGAAGCTTTCTTT.

The gene calls are TRBV2 and TRBJ1-4; a possible D gene is TRBD1 (5 bases). V lost 7 bases and J lost 4, with 10 bases in between. The CDR3 is made up of 13 amino acids. From germline, CDR1 is SNHLY and CDR2 FYNNEI. The chain's CDR3 is CASIRQFNEKLFF. In nucleotides, the CDR3 is TGTGCCAGCATACGACAGTTTAATGAAAAACTGTTTTTT.

This clone was counted a single time. The chain joins TRBV19 to TRBJ2-2; no reliable D call. Per the germline V gene, CDR1 is LNHDA and CDR2 is SQIVND (reference sequence). Between the trimmed V and J ends, which lost 6 bases and 3 bases, there was a span of 11 bases. The CDR3 is made up of 14 amino acids. The CDR3 DNA is TGTGCCAGTAGAGAAGGTAAGTACACCGGGGAGCTGTTTTTT. Protein: CASREGKYTGELFF.

This clone was recorded once. The rearrangement uses TRBV5-1 and TRBJ2-4; no clear D. Germline CDR1 SGHRS, CDR2 YFSETQ. The CDR3 is made up of 16 amino acids. The ends were cut back, 0 bases at V and 0 bases at J, with 10 bases in the middle. CDR3 bases: TGCGCCAGCAGCTTGGGGCCAGCCGCAGCCAAAAACATTCAGTACTTC. Its protein product is CASSLGPAAAKNIQYF.

Comment on this clone: Sequence at one end of the junction differs from germline and may be a read error. This sequence joins TRBV18 and TRBJ1-2; 8 bases are a match to TRBD1. The CDR3 totals 14 residues. Per the germline V gene, CDR1 is KGHSH and CDR2 is LQKENI. In DNA form, the CDR3 reads TGTGCCAGCTCCCCACAGGGGGGTAACTATGGCTACACCTTC. Its translation is CASSPQGGNYGYTF.

V gene TRBV19 combines with J gene TRBJ1-1; possibly TRBD1 for D (6 bases). V lost 3 bases and J lost 4, with 12 bases in between. The CDR3 length is 14 residues. CDR1 and CDR2 (germline): LNHDA, SQIVND (reference sequence). The CDR3 region is CASSILPGATEAFF. The CDR3 bases are TGTGCCAGTAGTATCCTACCGGGGGCCACTGAAGCTTTCTTT. Using reference TRBV19 and TRBJ1-1 for the parts outside the CDR3, the full variable domain is DGGITQSPKYLFRKEGQNVTLSCEQNLNHDAMYWYRQDPGQGLRLIYYSQIVNDFQKGDIAEGYSVSREKKESFPLTVTSAQKNPTAFYLCASSILPGATEAFFGQGTRLTVV.

J is TRBJ2-1 and V is TRBV29-1, with a tentative D call TRBD1 (6 bases). The CDR3 is 11 residues long. The germline V and J ends were trimmed by 7 bases and 9 bases, with 13 bases remaining between them. CDR1 is SQVTM, CDR2 ANQGSEA, per germline. The CDR3 nucleotides are TGCAGCGCCAGAACAGGGATTGAGCAGTTCTTC. It codes for CSARTGIEQFF.

V usage is TRBV5-1 and J usage is TRBJ2-3; TRBD1 agrees at 10 bases. Germline CDR1 and CDR2: SGHRS and YFSETQ. This CDR3 has 16 residues. V was pared by 2 bases and J by 1 base, with 4 bases of the junction left unmatched. The DNA of the CDR3 is TGCGCCAGCAGCTTAGACAGGGGGCTGGGCACAGATACGCAGTATTTT. Its protein product is CASSLDRGLGTDTQYF.

The rearrangement uses TRBV6-6 and TRBJ1-4; a weak D match, TRBD1 (5 bases). The CDR3 spans 14 residues. Looked up from germline, CDR1 is MNHNY and CDR2 is SVGAGI (reference sequence). Trimming stripped 2 bases from V and 4 bases from J, with 8 bases between. In nucleotides, the CDR3 is TGTGCCAGCAGTTACATGACAGTTAATGAAAAACTGTTTTTT. Translated, it gives CASSYMTVNEKLFF.

This sequence joins TRBV5-4 and TRBJ2-5; weak D call: TRBD2 (6 bases). Germline assignment: CDR1 SGHNT and CDR2 YYREEE (reference sequence). V gave up 4 bases and J gave up 1 base, with 20 bases separating them. The CDR3 length is 17 residues. CDR3 bases: TGTGCCAGCAGCGCAACCGGGAGAACGTTTGGCCAAGAGACCCAGTACTTC. It specifies CASSATGRTFGQETQYF.

This chain joins TRBV5-1 and TRBJ2-5, with TRBD1 matching over 7 bases. V was clipped by 6 bases and J by 4 bases; unmatched bases: 15. This CDR3 has 16 amino acids. Germline V gene sequence: CDR1 SGHRS, CDR2 YFSETQ. CDR3 sequence reads: CASKKQGQEMTETQYF. CDR3 sequence (DNA): TGCGCCAGCAAAAAACAAGGACAGGAGATGACAGAGACCCAGTACTTC.

V gene TRBV30 combines with J gene TRBJ2-5; tentatively, D is TRBD1 (6 bases). The CDR3 consists of 11 residues. V lost 8 bases to trimming and J lost 2 bases, with 9 bases between them. Per germline, CDR1 GTSNPN and CDR2 SVGIG (reference sequence). The CDR3: CAGQRQETQYF. The CDR3 coding sequence is TGTGCCGGACAGCGGCAAGAGACCCAGTACTTC.